Listed below are T cell receptor beta chains from one sample, sequenced in a study of CD8 T cells in Susac syndrome. TCRdb ran MiXCR on the immunoSEQ multiplex PCR reads and lists one entry per CDR3 protein. The repertoire holds about 200,000 distinct CDR3 sequences, with over 85% as singletons. The sequencing sample was made of CD4+ T cells from PBMCs. The source of these receptors is a human donor in good health. Both conserved end residues are trimmed from each CDR3. The D gene is left open where the match is weak. Some rows have no size entry. The others give once, few or many, or a class for an expanded clone.

j_gene	abundance	d_gene	v_gene	CDR3aa
TRBJ2-1	NA	TRBD1	TRBV7-2	ASSLVGQVFEQF
TRBJ2-2	NA	NA	TRBV24-1	ATSDGLNTGELF
TRBJ2-6	NA	NA	TRBV6-5	ASSYSLSSGANVLT
TRBJ2-5	few	NA	TRBV2	ASSEETQY
TRBJ2-7	NA	NA	TRBV7-8	ASSLVGSPGAYEQY
TRBJ1-4	NA	NA	TRBV29-1	SVEAGEKLF
TRBJ2-2	NA	NA	TRBV29-1	SVEGGFTGELF
TRBJ2-7	NA	NA	TRBV19	ASSIGGDSYEQY
TRBJ2-5	NA	NA	TRBV4-1	ASSPQPQSGREAQY
TRBJ2-1	NA	NA	TRBV6-2/TRBV6-3	ASSYSPGQGGEQF
TRBJ2-1	NA	NA	TRBV27	ASSLSFGGEF
TRBJ2-1	NA	TRBD1	TRBV12-5	ASGLTGDGEQF
TRBJ2-2	NA	TRBD2	TRBV20-1	SARWWPSGNTGELF
TRBJ1-2	NA	NA	TRBV12-3/TRBV12-4	ASSFPLNYGYT
TRBJ1-1	NA	NA	TRBV11-2	ASSIGMRAF
TRBJ2-6	NA	TRBD2	TRBV12-3/TRBV12-4	ASSSLFFGGVSGANVLT
TRBJ1-5	once	TRBD1	TRBV20-1	SASGQGEVEGQPQH
TRBJ2-3	NA	NA	TRBV7-2	ASSRSGLGTDTQY
TRBJ2-7	NA	NA	TRBV20-1	SARDMTAHSYEQY
TRBJ2-7	NA	NA	TRBV9	ASSVGGRASYEQY
TRBJ2-2	NA	NA	TRBV30	AWSAFVSGELF
TRBJ1-1	NA	NA	TRBV3-1	ASSQVPSTEAF
TRBJ1-1	NA	TRBD1	TRBV27	ASTSPGTGEGAF
TRBJ1-2	NA	NA	TRBV29-1	SVASGRYGYT
TRBJ2-1	NA	TRBD2	TRBV7-9	ASSFLGLAGAQF
TRBJ1-2	NA	NA	TRBV27	ASRKGVVNYGYT
TRBJ1-5	NA	NA	TRBV4-1	ASSQILEGMGIQPQH
TRBJ1-5	NA	TRBD1	TRBV2	ATQGGTGDQPQH
TRBJ1-1	NA	TRBD1	TRBV20-1	SPGDRLYPQAF